Listed here are 25 T cell receptor beta chains from one sample, sequenced in a study of identical twins. One entry per CDR3 protein results from TCRdb running MiXCR on the 5' RACE reads. Seen here are roughly 470,000 distinct CDR3 sequences, over 11% observed once, and the top ten hold approximately 0.9%. The same sample was also studied in work on yellow fever vaccine responses in identical twins.

Sample: CD4+ T cells sorted from blood. Receptors originate from a young woman in good health.

This clonotype was seen more than once but under ten times. The chain joins TRBV20-1 to TRBJ2-1, with D maybe TRBD2 (5 bases). The V end was cut by 6 bases, the J end by 0 bases, with 12 bases between. The germline gives CDR1 DFQATT, CDR2 SNEGSKA (reference sequence). This CDR3 is built from 14 residues. The CDR3 sequence is CSAQSGSSYNEQFF. DNA of the CDR3: TGCAGTGCCCAGAGCGGTAGCTCCTACAATGAGCAGTTCTTC.

V is TRBV2 and J is TRBJ2-7; no clear D gene. Trimming left V 7 bases short and J 0 bases short, with 4 bases between. CDR3 length: 11 residues. Germline loops: CDR1 SNHLY, CDR2 FYNNEI. The CDR3 DNA reads as TGTGCCAGCACTCTCTCCTACGAGCAGTACTTC. Protein: CASTLSYEQYF.

This clonotype has a handful of counts. CDR3 sequence reads: CASSPQISTDTQYF. Written as DNA, the CDR3 is TGTGCCAGCAGCCCTCAAATAAGCACAGATACGCAGTATTTT. This chain connects TRBV7-3 to TRBJ2-3; D uncertain. Germline CDR1 is SGHTA and CDR2 is FQGTGA. The V gene lost 5 bases and the J gene lost 0 bases, with 9 bases spanning the gap. The CDR3 runs 14 residues.

The CDR3 region is CASSLAGHYGYTF. The CDR3 DNA sequence: TGTGCCAGCAGCCTCGCGGGACACTATGGCTACACCTTC. This chain links TRBV7-9 with TRBJ1-2; possibly TRBD1 for D (5 bases). Germline lookup yields CDR1 SEHNR and CDR2 FQNEAQ (reference sequence). Trimming removed 5 bases from V and 3 bases from J, with 10 bases in between. The CDR3 totals 13 residues.

Ten or more counts support this clonotype. The chain combines TRBV5-4 with TRBJ2-3; D is possibly TRBD2 (5 bases). The CDR3 has 13 residues. CDR1 is SGHNT and CDR2 is YYREEE in the germline V gene (reference sequence). The V end was cut by 9 bases, the J end by 1 base, with 12 bases between. DNA for the CDR3: TGTGCCACCCGGACTTTCCGCACAGATACGCAGTATTTT. Amino acid sequence: CATRTFRTDTQYF.

The chain employs TRBV27 and TRBJ2-5; 8 bases fit TRBD2. CDR1 and CDR2 from the germline V gene are MNHEY and SMNVEV (reference sequence). The CDR3 length is 12 residues. Unmatched junction bases numbered 4, after V lost 10 bases and J lost 3 bases. CDR3 protein: CATGGGKETQYF. In nucleotides, the CDR3 is TGTGCCACCGGGGGGGGGAAAGAGACCCAGTACTTC.

This clonotype appeared many times. The CDR3 DNA sequence: TGCAGCGTTGAACCGGGCTTCCTATCCTACAATGAGCAGTTCTTC. This gives the protein CSVEPGFLSYNEQFF. The chain joins TRBV29-1 to TRBJ2-1; D remains ambiguous. V was pared by 2 bases and J by 1 base, with 12 bases between. The germline CDR1 and CDR2 sequences are SQVTM and ANQGSEA. The CDR3 is made up of 15 amino acids.

The chain employs TRBV4-1 and TRBJ1-4, with a tentative D call TRBD1 (6 bases). The CDR3 covers 17 residues. The V end was cut by 4 bases, the J end by 11 bases, with 26 bases between. The germline CDR1 and CDR2 sequences are MGHRA and YSYEKL. This CDR3 is CASSPVLPGQGVGKLFF. CDR3 nucleotide sequence: TGCGCCAGCAGCCCCGTACTACCGGGACAAGGGGTGGGGAAACTGTTTTTT.

This clonotype was observed a handful of times. The V call is TRBV20-1, the J call TRBJ1-1, with unresolved D. Germline V gene sequence: CDR1 DFQATT, CDR2 SNEGSKA (reference sequence). The CDR3 loop spans 13 amino acids. Deletions cut 2 bases from V and 3 bases from J, with 10 bases between. This CDR3 reads CSARPLRDTEAFF. CDR3 DNA sequence: TGCAGTGCTAGACCTTTACGGGACACTGAAGCTTTCTTT.

There are a few counts of this clonotype. The chain uses TRBV29-1 and TRBJ2-3; D may be TRBD2 (5 bases). The CDR3 is 14 residues long. Trimming stripped 7 bases from V and 3 bases from J, with 17 bases between. In germline, CDR1 is SQVTM, CDR2 ANQGSEA. The CDR3 is CSAREPTVTDTQYF. The CDR3 coding sequence is TGCAGCGCTCGGGAACCAACGGTTACAGATACGCAGTATTTT.

This clonotype has just a few counts. V and J are TRBV9 and TRBJ2-1; 8 bases are a match to TRBD2. The germline V gene has CDR1 SGDLS and CDR2 YYNGEE. V lost 4 bases, J lost 6 bases, and 15 bases stayed unmatched. The CDR3 runs 17 residues. CDR3 sequence reads: CASSRGGGREVFNEQFF. The CDR3 DNA reads as TGTGCCAGCAGCAGAGGAGGGGGGCGGGAGGTCTTCAATGAGCAGTTCTTC.

This clonotype was recorded a few times. The rearrangement links TRBV28 to TRBJ2-7, with a possible D match to TRBD2 (6 bases). The ends were cut back, 6 bases at V and 7 bases at J, with 19 bases in the middle. Germline V lookup: CDR1 MDHEN, CDR2 SYDVKM. The CDR3 runs 14 residues. This chain's CDR3 is CASRRSGSNGEQYF. CDR3 coding DNA: TGTGCCAGCAGACGCAGCGGGTCAAACGGGGAGCAGTACTTC.

This clonotype was seen ten or more times. V is TRBV6-6 and J is TRBJ2-1; D might be TRBD2 (6 bases). V lost 7 bases, J lost 8 bases, and 12 bases lay in between. The CDR3 contains 12 residues. Per germline, CDR1 MNHNY and CDR2 SVGAGI (reference sequence). CDR3 residues: CASKGGVDEQFF. The CDR3 DNA sequence: TGTGCCAGCAAGGGCGGGGTCGATGAGCAGTTCTTC.

This clonotype was seen only a few times. The V and J genes are TRBV7-2 and TRBJ2-2; D unclear. The CDR3 has 15 amino acids. Germline V CDR1 and CDR2: SGHTA, FQGNSA. Trimming removed 1 base at V and 2 bases at J, with 8 bases between. CDR3 sequence: CASSLDLRNTGELFF. CDR3 sequence (DNA): TGTGCCAGCAGCTTAGACCTCCGAAACACCGGGGAGCTGTTTTTT.

There are many counts of this clonotype. The chain has TRBV27 and TRBJ2-5, with TRBD2 matching 7 bases. The CDR3 extends over 12 amino acids. The V and J ends lost 8 bases and 1 base, in that order; junction bases with no gene match: 1. The germline V gene has CDR1 MNHEY and CDR2 SMNVEV (reference sequence). The CDR3 nucleotides are TGTGCCAGCGGGGGGGGCCAAGAGACCCAGTACTTC. Translating it yields CASGGGQETQYF.

The V gene is TRBV2, the J gene TRBJ2-1; D gene uncertain. The CDR3 has 13 amino acids. Germline loops: CDR1 SNHLY, CDR2 FYNNEI. Trimming removed 8 bases from V and 2 bases from J, with 10 bases in between. The CDR3 here is CASQSRAYNEQFF. CDR3 nucleotides: TGTGCCAGCCAGTCGCGCGCCTACAATGAGCAGTTCTTC.

V is TRBV20-1 and J is TRBJ2-7; a possible D gene is TRBD2 (6 bases). V lost 8 bases and J lost 2, with 16 bases in between. Germline V gives CDR1 DFQATT, CDR2 SNEGSKA (reference sequence). The CDR3 extends over 13 amino acids. The CDR3 DNA is TGCAGTCCCAATGGGCTAGCGACCTACGAGCAGTACTTC. It yields the protein CSPNGLATYEQYF.

This chain uses TRBV20-1 with TRBJ2-2; TRBD1 aligns across 10 bases. Germline V gives CDR1 DFQATT, CDR2 SNEGSKA (reference sequence). V was clipped by 5 bases and J by 3 bases; unmatched bases: 3. The CDR3 is 14 residues long. This CDR3 is CSALGQGDTGELFF. CDR3 coding DNA: TGCAGTGCTCTTGGACAGGGGGACACCGGGGAGCTGTTTTTT.

V and J are TRBV27 and TRBJ2-5; 16 nucleotides align to TRBD2. V was clipped by 5 bases and J by 3 bases; unmatched bases: 6. CDR1 and CDR2 from the germline V gene are MNHEY and SMNVEV (reference sequence). The CDR3 is made up of 17 amino acids. In DNA, the CDR3 is TGTGCCAGCAGTCTCACCGGGACTAGCGGGAGGGAAGAGACCCAGTACTTC. Residues: CASSLTGTSGREETQYF.

This chain uses TRBV18 with TRBJ2-3, with TRBD2 identical over 14 bases. Germline CDR1 reads KGHSH; CDR2 reads LQKENI. The trim removed 3 bases at V and 5 bases at J, leaving 7 bases unmatched. CDR3 size: 17 residues. The CDR3 coding sequence is TGTGCCAGCTCACCCGTCGGGACTAGCGGGAGCCGAGATACGCAGTATTTT. This gives the protein CASSPVGTSGSRDTQYF.

The chain links TRBV29-1 to TRBJ2-5; either TRBD1 or TRBD2 may fit D (6 bases each). Germline V gene data show CDR1 as SQVTM and CDR2 as ANQGSEA. The V end lost 7 bases, the J end lost 5 bases, and 23 bases lay between the germline ends. The CDR3 is 15 residues long. Here the CDR3 reads CSGGGGTTTGETQYF. As DNA, the CDR3 is TGCAGCGGCGGCGGCGGGACAACCACCGGGGAGACCCAGTACTTC.

This clonotype appeared a few times. V gene TRBV3-1 combines with J gene TRBJ1-1; 9 bases fit TRBD1. CDR1 is LGHDT and CDR2 is YNNKEL in the germline V gene (reference sequence). Losses at the gene ends were 0 bases for V and 5 bases for J; bases not matched to a gene: 10. There are 17 residues in the CDR3. The CDR3 DNA reads as TGTGCCAGCAGCCAAGATGTGTGGACAGGGGCACGAACTGAAGCTTTCTTT. As protein: CASSQDVWTGARTEAFF.

Only a few counts were recorded for this clonotype. The CDR3 DNA is TGCGCCAGCAGCTTGTTAAAAGCATCTGGGGCCAACGTCCTGACTTTC. The encoded protein is CASSLLKASGANVLTF. This chain uses TRBV5-1 with TRBJ2-6; D call uncertain. The V gene's germline CDR1 is SGHRS and CDR2 YFSETQ. V shed 1 base and J shed 1 base, with 9 bases lying between them. This CDR3 region has 16 residues. Based on the CDR3 plus reference TRBV5-1 and TRBJ2-6, the full variable domain is KAGVTQTPRYLIKTRGQQVTLSCSPISGHRSVSWYQQTPGQGLQFLFEYFSETQRNKGNFPGRFSGRQFSNSRSEMNVSTLELGDSALYLCASSLLKASGANVLTFGAGSRLTVL.

CDR3 DNA: TGTGCCACCAGTGATTTGCGGGCAGGGGCCACAGATACGCAGTATTTT. This gives the protein CATSDLRAGATDTQYF. V and J are TRBV24-1 and TRBJ2-3; D possibly corresponds to TRBD1 (6 bases). This CDR3 comprises 16 residues. Trimming took 0 bases from V and 2 from J, leaving 11 bases between them. Germline V lookup: CDR1 KGHDR, CDR2 SFDVKD.

There are a few counts of this clonotype. V and J are TRBV6-1 and TRBJ1-3; TRBD1 is a possible D gene (5 bases). CDR1 is MNHNS, CDR2 SASEGT, per germline. Trimming took 5 bases from V and 0 from J, leaving 11 bases between them. The CDR3 extends over 15 amino acids. CDR3 residues: CASSRDSSSGNTIYF. CDR3 nucleotides: TGTGCCAGCAGTCGGGACTCGAGCTCTGGAAACACCATATATTTT.